What follows are 5 T cell receptor beta chains derived from one specimen sequenced in a study of T cell clones after liver transplantation. Some clones are missing from TCRdb's copy, which holds only in-frame ones; the method was immunoSEQ multiplex PCR. The repertoire has more than 65,000 clones, more than 90% of them found once; the top ten carry approximately 2.4%. Here the sequenced sample was CD4+ T cells from blood, taken before liver transplant. The source of these receptors is a human donor who received a liver transplant.

This chain uses TRBV5-1 with TRBJ2-2, with a possible D match to TRBD1 (6 bases). Trimming took 5 bases from V and 2 from J, leaving 13 bases between them. Germline assignment: CDR1 SGHRS and CDR2 YFSETQ. This CDR3 contains 15 residues. The DNA of the CDR3 is TGCGCCAGCAGGGACGACAGGAGAAACACCGGGGAGCTGTTTTTT. Translation gives CASRDDRRNTGELFF.

The rearrangement links TRBV21-1 to TRBJ2-1; the table calls TRBD2, which could not be checked here. TRBV21-1 is flagged as a pseudogene. The CDR3 is made up of 15 amino acids. Here the CDR3 DNA reads TGTGCCAGCAGCGTCCGGCTAGCGGGAGGCAATGAGCAGTTCTTC. Its protein is CASSVRLAGGNEQFF.

The chain links TRBV7-2 to TRBJ1-3; D is unclear. This CDR3 spans 13 amino acids. CDR1 is SGHTA, CDR2 FQGNSA, per germline. V lost 11 bases, J lost 0 bases, and 11 bases lay in between. The CDR3 here is CAGSKGSGNTIYF. Here the CDR3 DNA reads TGTGCCGGCTCTAAAGGCTCTGGAAACACCATATATTTT.

V gene TRBV7-9 combines with J gene TRBJ2-3; perhaps D is TRBD1 or TRBD2 (5 bases each). CDR3 length: 15 amino acids. The V and J ends lost 10 bases and 0 bases respectively, with 17 bases between them. Germline V lookup: CDR1 SEHNR, CDR2 FQNEAQ (reference sequence). As DNA, the CDR3 is TGTGCCACCCCCCCAAGAGGGGCTAGCACAGATACGCAGTATTTT. Its translation: CATPPRGASTDTQYF.

The chain links TRBV5-1 to TRBJ2-3; no clear D. Trimming took off 0 bases at V and 4 bases at J, with 12 bases between the two ends. The germline V gene encodes CDR1 SGHRS and CDR2 YFSETQ. The CDR3 totals 15 residues. CDR3 sequence: CASSLDGVWPDTQYF. Written as DNA, the CDR3 is TGCGCCAGCAGCTTGGATGGGGTCTGGCCAGATACGCAGTATTTT.